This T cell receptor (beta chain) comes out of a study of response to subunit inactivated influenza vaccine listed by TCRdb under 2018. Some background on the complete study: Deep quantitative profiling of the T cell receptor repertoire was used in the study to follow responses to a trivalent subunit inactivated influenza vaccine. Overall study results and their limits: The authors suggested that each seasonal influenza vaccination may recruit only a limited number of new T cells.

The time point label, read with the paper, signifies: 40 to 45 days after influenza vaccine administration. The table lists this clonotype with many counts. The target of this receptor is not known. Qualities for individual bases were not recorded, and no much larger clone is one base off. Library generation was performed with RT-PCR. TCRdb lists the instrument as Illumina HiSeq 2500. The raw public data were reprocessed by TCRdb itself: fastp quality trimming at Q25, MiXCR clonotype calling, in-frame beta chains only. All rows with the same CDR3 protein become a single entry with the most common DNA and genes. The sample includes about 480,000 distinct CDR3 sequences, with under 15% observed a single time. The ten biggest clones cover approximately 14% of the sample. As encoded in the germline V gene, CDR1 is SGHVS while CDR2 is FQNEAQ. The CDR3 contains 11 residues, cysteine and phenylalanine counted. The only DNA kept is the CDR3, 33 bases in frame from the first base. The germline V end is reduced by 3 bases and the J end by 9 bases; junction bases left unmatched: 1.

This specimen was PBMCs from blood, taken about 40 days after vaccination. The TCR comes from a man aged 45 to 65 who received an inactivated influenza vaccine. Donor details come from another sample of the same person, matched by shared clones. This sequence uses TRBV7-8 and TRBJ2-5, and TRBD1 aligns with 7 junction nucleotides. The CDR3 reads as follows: CASSLGTAQYF. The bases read TGTGCCAGCAGCTTGGGGACAGCCCAGTACTTC.